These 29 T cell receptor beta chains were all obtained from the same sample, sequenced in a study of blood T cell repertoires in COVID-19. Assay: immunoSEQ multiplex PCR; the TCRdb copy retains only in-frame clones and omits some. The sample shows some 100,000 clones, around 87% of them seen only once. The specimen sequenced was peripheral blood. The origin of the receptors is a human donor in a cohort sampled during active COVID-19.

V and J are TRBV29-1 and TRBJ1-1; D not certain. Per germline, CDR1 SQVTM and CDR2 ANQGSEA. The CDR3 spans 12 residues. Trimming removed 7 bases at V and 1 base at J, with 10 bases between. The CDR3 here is CSARAGNTEAFF. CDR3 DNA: TGCAGCGCTAGGGCGGGGAACACTGAAGCTTTCTTT. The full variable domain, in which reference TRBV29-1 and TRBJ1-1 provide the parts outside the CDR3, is SAVISQKPSRDICQRGTSLTIQCQVDSQVTMMFWYRQQPGQSLTLIATANQGSEATYESGFVIDKFPISRPNLTFSTLTVSNMSPEDSSIYLCSARAGNTEAFFGQGTRLTVV.

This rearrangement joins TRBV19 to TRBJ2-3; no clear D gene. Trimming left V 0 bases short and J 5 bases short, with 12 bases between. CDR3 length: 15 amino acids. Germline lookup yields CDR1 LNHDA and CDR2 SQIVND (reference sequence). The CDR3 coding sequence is TGTGCCAGTAGTATAGATACTGTAGAGGTAGATACGCAGTATTTT. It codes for CASSIDTVEVDTQYF.

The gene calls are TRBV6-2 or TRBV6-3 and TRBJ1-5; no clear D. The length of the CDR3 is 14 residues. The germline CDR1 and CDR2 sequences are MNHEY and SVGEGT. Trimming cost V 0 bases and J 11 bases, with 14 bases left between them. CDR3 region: CASSYSKSGEAQHF. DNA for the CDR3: TGTGCCAGCAGTTACTCGAAGAGCGGAGAGGCCCAGCATTTT.

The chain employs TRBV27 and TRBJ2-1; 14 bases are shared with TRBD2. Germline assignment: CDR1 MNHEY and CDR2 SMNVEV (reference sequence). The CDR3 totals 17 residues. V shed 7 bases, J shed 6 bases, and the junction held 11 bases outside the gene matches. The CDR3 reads CASTFPRGTSGGNEQFF. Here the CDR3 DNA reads TGTGCCAGCACTTTCCCCCGAGGGACTAGCGGGGGCAATGAGCAGTTCTTC.

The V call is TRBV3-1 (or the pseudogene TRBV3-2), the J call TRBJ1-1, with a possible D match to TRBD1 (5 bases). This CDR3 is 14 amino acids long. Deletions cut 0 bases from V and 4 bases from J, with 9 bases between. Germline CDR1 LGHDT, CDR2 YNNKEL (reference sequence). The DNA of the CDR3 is TGTGCCAGCAGCCAAGATATCAGGGTCACTGAAGCTTTCTTT. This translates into CASSQDIRVTEAFF.

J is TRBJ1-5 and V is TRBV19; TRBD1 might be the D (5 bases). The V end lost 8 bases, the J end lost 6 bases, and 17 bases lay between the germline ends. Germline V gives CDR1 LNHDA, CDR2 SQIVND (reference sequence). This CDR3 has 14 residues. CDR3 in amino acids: CASHLSGDGQPQHF. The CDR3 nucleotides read TGTGCCAGTCACCTGTCGGGGGACGGTCAGCCCCAGCATTTT.

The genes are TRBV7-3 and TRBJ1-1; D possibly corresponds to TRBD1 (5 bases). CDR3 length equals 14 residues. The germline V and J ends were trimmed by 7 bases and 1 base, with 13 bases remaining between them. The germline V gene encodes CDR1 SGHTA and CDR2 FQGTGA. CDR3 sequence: CASTLGEGNTEAFF. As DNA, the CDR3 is TGTGCCAGCACCCTGGGGGAGGGGAACACTGAAGCTTTCTTT.

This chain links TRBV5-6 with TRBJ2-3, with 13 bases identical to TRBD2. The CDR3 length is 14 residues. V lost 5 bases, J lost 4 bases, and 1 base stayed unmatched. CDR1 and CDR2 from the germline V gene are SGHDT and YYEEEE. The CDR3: CASRTSGGPDTQYF. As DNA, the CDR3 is TGTGCCAGCAGGACTAGCGGGGGGCCAGATACGCAGTATTTT. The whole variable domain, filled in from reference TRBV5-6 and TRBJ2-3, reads DAGVTQSPTHLIKTRGQQVTLRCSPKSGHDTVSWYQQALGQGPQFIFQYYEEEERQRGNFPDRFSGHQFPNYSSELNVNALLLGDSALYLCASRTSGGPDTQYFGPGTRLTVL.

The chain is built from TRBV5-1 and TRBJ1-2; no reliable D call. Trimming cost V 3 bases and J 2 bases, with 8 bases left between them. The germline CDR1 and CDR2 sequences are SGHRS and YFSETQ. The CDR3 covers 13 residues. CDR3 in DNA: TGCGCCAGCAGCTCGGGAGGGAACTATGGCTACACCTTC. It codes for CASSSGGNYGYTF. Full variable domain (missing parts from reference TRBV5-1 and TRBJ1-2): KAGVTQTPRYLIKTRGQQVTLSCSPISGHRSVSWYQQTPGQGLQFLFEYFSETQRNKGNFPGRFSGRQFSNSRSEMNVSTLELGDSALYLCASSSGGNYGYTFGSGTRLTVV.

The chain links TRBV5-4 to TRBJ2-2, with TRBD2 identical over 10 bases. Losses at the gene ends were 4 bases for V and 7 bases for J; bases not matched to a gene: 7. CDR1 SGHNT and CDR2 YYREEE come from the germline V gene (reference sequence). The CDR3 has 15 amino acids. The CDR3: CASSRAGGSGGELFF. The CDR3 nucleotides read TGTGCCAGCAGCCGAGCGGGGGGGTCCGGCGGGGAGCTGTTTTTT.

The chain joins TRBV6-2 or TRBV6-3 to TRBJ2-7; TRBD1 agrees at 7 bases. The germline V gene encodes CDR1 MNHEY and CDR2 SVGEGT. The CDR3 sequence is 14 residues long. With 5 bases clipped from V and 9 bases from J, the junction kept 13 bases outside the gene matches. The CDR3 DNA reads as TGTGCCAGCAGTGTATCCGGGACAGCTATAGGGCAGTACTTC. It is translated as CASSVSGTAIGQYF.

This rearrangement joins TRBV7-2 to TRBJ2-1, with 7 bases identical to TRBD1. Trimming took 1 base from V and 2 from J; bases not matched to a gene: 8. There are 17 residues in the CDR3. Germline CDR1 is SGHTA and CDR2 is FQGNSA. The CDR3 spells CASSLVDRAFPYNEQFF. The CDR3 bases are TGTGCCAGCAGCTTAGTCGACAGGGCGTTTCCCTACAATGAGCAGTTCTTC.

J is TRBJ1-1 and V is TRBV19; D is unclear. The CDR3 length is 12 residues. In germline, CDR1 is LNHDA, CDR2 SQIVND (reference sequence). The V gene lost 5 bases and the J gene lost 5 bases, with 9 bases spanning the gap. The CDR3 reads CASSPSYTEAFF. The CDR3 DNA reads TGTGCCAGTAGTCCCTCTTATACTGAAGCTTTCTTT.

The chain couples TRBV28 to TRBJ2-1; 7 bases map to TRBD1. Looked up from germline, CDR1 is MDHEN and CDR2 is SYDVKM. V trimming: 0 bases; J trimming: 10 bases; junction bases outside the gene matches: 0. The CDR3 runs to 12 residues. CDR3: CASSLWDREQFF. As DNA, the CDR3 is TGTGCCAGCAGTTTATGGGACAGGGAGCAGTTCTTC.

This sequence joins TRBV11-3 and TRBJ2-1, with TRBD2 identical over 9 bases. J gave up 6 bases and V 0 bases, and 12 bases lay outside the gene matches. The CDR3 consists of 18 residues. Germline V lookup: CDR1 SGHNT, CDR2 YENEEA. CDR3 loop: CASSLEGSSGGYRNEQFF. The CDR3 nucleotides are TGTGCCAGCAGCTTAGAGGGGTCCAGCGGGGGGTATCGCAATGAGCAGTTCTTC.

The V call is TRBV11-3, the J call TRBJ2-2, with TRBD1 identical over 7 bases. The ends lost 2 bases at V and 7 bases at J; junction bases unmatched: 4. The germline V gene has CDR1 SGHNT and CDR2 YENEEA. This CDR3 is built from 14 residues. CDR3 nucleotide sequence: TGTGCCAGCAGCTTAACAGGGGACGTCGGGGAGCTGTTTTTT. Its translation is CASSLTGDVGELFF.

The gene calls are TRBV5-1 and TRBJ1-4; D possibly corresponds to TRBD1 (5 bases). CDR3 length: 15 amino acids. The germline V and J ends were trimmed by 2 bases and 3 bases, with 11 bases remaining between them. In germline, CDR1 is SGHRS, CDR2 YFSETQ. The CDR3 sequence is CASSFEIGANEKLFF. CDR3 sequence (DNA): TGCGCCAGCAGCTTTGAGATAGGGGCTAATGAAAAACTGTTTTTT.

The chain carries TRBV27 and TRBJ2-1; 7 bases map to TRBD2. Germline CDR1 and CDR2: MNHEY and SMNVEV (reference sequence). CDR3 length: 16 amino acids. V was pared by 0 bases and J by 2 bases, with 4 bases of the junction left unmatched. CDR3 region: CASSLSVGGAYNEQFF. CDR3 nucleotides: TGTGCCAGCAGTTTATCTGTGGGGGGGGCCTACAATGAGCAGTTCTTC.

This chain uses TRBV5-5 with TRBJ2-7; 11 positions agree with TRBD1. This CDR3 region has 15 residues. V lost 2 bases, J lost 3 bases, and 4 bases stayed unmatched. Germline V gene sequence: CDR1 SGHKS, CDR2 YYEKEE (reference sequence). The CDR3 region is CASSLPGTGGYEQYF. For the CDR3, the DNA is TGTGCCAGCAGCTTACCCGGGACAGGGGGCTACGAGCAGTACTTC.

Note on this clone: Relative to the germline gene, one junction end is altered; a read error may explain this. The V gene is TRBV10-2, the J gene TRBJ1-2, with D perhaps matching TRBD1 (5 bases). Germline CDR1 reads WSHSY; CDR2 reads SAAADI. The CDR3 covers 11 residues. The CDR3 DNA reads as TGCGCCAGCAGTGACCAAGTCCGGACATACTTC. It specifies CASSDQVRTYF.

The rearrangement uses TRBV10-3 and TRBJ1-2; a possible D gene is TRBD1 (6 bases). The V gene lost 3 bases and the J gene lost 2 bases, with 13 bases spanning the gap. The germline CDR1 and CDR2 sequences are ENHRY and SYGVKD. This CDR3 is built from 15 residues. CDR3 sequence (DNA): TGTGCCATCAGTGATAATGCCAGGGGCAACTATGGCTACACCTTC. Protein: CAISDNARGNYGYTF.

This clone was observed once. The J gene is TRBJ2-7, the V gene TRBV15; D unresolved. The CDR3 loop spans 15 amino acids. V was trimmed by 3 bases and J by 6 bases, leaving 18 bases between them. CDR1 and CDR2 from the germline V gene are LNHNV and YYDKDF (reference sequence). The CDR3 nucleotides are TGTGCCACCAGCAGTGAACGTCTACCCGCCCCCGAGCAGTACTTC. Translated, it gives CATSSERLPAPEQYF.

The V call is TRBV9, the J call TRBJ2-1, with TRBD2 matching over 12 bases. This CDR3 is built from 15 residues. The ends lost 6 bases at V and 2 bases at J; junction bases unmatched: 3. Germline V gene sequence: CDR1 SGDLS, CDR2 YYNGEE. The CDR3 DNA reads TGTGCCAGCACCAGGACTAGCGGGGCCTACAATGAGCAGTTCTTC. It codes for CASTRTSGAYNEQFF.

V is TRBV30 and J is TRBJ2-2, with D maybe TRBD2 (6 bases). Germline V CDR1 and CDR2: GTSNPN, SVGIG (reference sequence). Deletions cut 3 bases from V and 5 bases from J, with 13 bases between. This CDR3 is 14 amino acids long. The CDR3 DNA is TGTGCCTGGAGCTTCAGGGAGGAGACCGGGGAGCTGTTTTTT. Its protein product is CAWSFREETGELFF.

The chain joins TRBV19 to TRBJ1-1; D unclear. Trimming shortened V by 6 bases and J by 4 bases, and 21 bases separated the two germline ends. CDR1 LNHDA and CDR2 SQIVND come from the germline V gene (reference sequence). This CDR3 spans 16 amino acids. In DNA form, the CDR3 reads TGTGCCAGTAGCCTCCCGGGCGGGCCGGGGAGCACTGAAGCTTTCTTT. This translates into CASSLPGGPGSTEAFF.

In DNA form, the CDR3 reads TGCGCCAGCAGCCCCTGGGGGCGAGCGGGGGCCCCCACAGATACGCAGTATTTT. It specifies CASSPWGRAGAPTDTQYF. J is TRBJ2-3 and V is TRBV5-1; 8 nucleotides align to TRBD2. The CDR3 is made up of 18 amino acids. Germline CDR1 SGHRS, CDR2 YFSETQ. The V gene end was trimmed by 4 bases and the J gene end by 2 bases; junction bases not matched to a gene: 15.

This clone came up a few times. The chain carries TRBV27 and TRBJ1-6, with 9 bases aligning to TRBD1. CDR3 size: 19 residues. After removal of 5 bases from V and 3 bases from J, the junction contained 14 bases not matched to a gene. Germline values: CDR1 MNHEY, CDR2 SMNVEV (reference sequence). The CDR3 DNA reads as TGTGCCAGCAGTCCCGGGACAGGGAGATCGGGGTTCTATAATTCACCCCTCCACTTT. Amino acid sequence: CASSPGTGRSGFYNSPLHF.

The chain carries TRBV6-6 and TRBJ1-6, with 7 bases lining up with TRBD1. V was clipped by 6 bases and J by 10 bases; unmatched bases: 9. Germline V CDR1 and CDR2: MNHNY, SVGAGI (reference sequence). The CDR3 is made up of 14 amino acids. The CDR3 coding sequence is TGTGCCAGCAGCGACAGGGCGGTATGGTCACCCCTCCACTTT. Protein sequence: CASSDRAVWSPLHF.

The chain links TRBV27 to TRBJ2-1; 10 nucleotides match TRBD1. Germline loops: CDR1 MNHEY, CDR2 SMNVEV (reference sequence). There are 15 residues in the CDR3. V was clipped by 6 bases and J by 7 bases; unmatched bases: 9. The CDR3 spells CASRPGQGIGNEQFF. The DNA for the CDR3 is TGTGCCAGCAGGCCGGGACAGGGGATTGGGAATGAGCAGTTCTTC.